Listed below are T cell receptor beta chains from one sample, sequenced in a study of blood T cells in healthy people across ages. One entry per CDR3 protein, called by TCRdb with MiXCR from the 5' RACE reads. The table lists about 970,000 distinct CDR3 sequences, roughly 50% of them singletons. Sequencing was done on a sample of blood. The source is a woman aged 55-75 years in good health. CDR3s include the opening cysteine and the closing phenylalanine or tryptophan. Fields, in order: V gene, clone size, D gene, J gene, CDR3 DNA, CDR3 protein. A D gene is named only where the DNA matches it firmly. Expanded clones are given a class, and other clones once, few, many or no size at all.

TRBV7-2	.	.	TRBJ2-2	TGTGCCAGCAGCAGAGCTGCGGGGCCAGGAGGCACCGGGGAGCTGTTTTTT	CASSRAAGPGGTGELFF
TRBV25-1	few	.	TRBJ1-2	TGTGCCAGCAGTGCCAGGACAGCCACCAACTATGGCTACACCTTC	CASSARTATNYGYTF
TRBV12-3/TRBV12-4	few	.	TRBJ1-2	TGTGCCAGTAGTTTAAGAGGGATTAACTATGGCTACACCTTC	CASSLRGINYGYTF
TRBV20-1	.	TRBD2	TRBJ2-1	TGCAGTGCTAGTCCTAGCGGGAGGGCCGTGGATGAGCAGTTCTTC	CSASPSGRAVDEQFF
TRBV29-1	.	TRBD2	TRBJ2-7	TGCAGCGTCGCTGGACTAGGGAGGGGCTCCTACGAGCAGTACTTC	CSVAGLGRGSYEQYF
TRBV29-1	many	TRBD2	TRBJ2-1	TGCAGCGTAACCGGACTAGCGCCACCTTACAATGAGCAGTTCTTC	CSVTGLAPPYNEQFF
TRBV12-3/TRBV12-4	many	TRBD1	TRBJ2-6	TGTGCCAGCAGTTTAGCCCAGGGGGCTGGGGCCAACGTCCTGACTTTC	CASSLAQGAGANVLTF
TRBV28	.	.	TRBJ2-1	TGTGCCAGCAGTCCTACCCAGGTAGCGGCACCATACAATGAGCAGTTCTTC	CASSPTQVAAPYNEQFF
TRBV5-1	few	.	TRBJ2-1	TGCGCCAGCAGCACGTGGTCCGGGTACAATGAGCAGTTCTTC	CASSTWSGYNEQFF
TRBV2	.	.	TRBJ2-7	TGTGCCAGCTGCCTGACCAATCACGAGCAGTACTTC	CASCLTNHEQYF
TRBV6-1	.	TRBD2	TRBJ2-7	TGTGCCAGCAGTGAAGGTATTAGCGGGAGCTACGAGCAGTACTTC	CASSEGISGSYEQYF
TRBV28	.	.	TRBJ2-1	TGTGCTACCCACCCCCTCTACAATGAGCAGTTCTTC	CATHPLYNEQFF
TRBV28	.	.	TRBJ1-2	TGTGCCATAGCCACAGGGCTTGACGGCTACACCTTC	CAIATGLDGYTF
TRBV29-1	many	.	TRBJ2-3	TGCAGCGGAAGGGGCGACACAGATACGCAGTATTTT	CSGRGDTDTQYF
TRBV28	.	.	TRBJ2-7	TGTGCCAGCTGCAAAAGCGGACCTGGGCAGTACTTC	CASCKSGPGQYF
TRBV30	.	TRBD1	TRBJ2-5	TGTGCCTGGAGTGTCCCTACAGGGGGCGGAGAGACCCAGTACTTC	CAWSVPTGGGETQYF
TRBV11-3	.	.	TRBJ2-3	TGTGCCAGCAGCTTAGATGACCTAGCCCAAACAGCATTGACAGATACGCAGTATTTT	CASSLDDLAQTALTDTQYF
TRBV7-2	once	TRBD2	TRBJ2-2	TGTGCCAGCAGCTCAACGGGGGGGGTTCTAGCGGGAAGAGACGGGGAGCTGTTTTTT	CASSSTGGVLAGRDGELFF
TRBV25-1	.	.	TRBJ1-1	TGTGCCAGCAGTGAATCACTGGGGGGCGGGGGGACTGAAGCTTTCTTT	CASSESLGGGGTEAFF
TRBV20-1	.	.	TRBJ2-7	TGCAGTGCTAGAGATACCAAACAGGCTCGCGTCTACGAGCAGTACTTC	CSARDTKQARVYEQYF
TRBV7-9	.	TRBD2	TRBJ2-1	TGTGCCAGCAGCGTAGAGCGGGACTTCTACAATGAGCAGTTCTTC	CASSVERDFYNEQFF
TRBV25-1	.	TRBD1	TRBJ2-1	TGTGCCAGCAGTGGCGACAGGGGGCGCGTCAATGAGCAGTTCTTC	CASSGDRGRVNEQFF
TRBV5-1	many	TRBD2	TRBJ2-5	TGTGCCAGCAGTCTAGCGGGAACCCAAGAGACCCAGTACTTC	CASSLAGTQETQYF
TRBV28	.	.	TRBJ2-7	TGTGCCAGCAGTTTCCGACTTGAGGCAGCGGCCGCCTACGAGCAGTACTTC	CASSFRLEAAAAYEQYF
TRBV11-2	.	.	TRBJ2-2	TGTGCCAGCAGCTCTGGCCTATTCGGGGGATACTTCGCGGGATCGAACACCGGGGAGCTGTTTTTT	CASSSGLFGGYFAGSNTGELFF
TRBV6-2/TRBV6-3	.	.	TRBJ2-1	TGTGCCAGCAGTTATCGAATGATGAGGGCGGACAATGAGCAGTTCTTC	CASSYRMMRADNEQFF
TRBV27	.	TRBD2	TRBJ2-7	TGTGCCAGCAGTTTAAGGCGGGAGGGCCTCATCGAGCAGTACTTC	CASSLRREGLIEQYF
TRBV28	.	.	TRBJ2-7	TGTGCCAGCAGTTTTGGCCAGGGCCTTAACGAGCAGTACTTC	CASSFGQGLNEQYF
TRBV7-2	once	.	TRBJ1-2	TGTGCCAGCAGCCCCCGGGATCAGGTTCATGGCTACACCTTC	CASSPRDQVHGYTF
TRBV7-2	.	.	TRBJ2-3	TGTGCCAGCAAAATCTCTCCTACGCAGTATTTT	CASKISPTQYF
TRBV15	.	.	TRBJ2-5	TGTGCCACCAGCAGAATTGGGACGTCGGGCGAGACCCAGTACTTC	CATSRIGTSGETQYF
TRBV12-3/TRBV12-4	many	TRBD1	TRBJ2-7	TGTGCCAGCAGTTGGGACAGGGGCTACGAGCAGTACTTC	CASSWDRGYEQYF
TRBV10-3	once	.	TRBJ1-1	TGTGCCATCAGTGAGCTCGAGAACACTGAAGCTTTCTTT	CAISELENTEAFF
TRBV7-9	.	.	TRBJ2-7	TGTGCCAGCAGCTCCGATAGAACAGGGTTTGACTACGAGCAGTACTTC	CASSSDRTGFDYEQYF
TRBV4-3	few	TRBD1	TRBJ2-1	TGCGCCAGCAGCCAAGATTACGAGACAGGGGCGTACAATGAGCAGTTCTTC	CASSQDYETGAYNEQFF
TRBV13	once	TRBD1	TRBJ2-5	TGTGCCAGCAGCTCCACCGGACAGGGGGGGTTAGAGACCCAGTACTTC	CASSSTGQGGLETQYF
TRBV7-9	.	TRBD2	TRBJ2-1	TGTGCCAGCAGCTTATCAACTAGCGGGAGTACCGATGAGCAGTTCTTC	CASSLSTSGSTDEQFF
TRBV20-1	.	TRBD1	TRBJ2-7	TGCAGTGCTAGACCTTACACGGGACAGAAGTACAATGAGCAGTACTTC	CSARPYTGQKYNEQYF
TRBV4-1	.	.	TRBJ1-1	TGCGCCAGCAGCCACGGGGGCGGGGGCACTGAAGCTTTCTTT	CASSHGGGGTEAFF
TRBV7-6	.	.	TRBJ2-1	TGTGCCAGCAGCGGGGGACGGCGAGAGCAGTTCTTC	CASSGGRREQFF
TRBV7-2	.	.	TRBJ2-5	TGTGCCAGCAGCTTCGAAAGAGGAAACCAAGAGACCCAGTACTTC	CASSFERGNQETQYF
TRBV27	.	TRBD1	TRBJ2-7	TGTGCCAGCAGAGGGACAGGGACGATCTACGAGCAGTACTTC	CASRGTGTIYEQYF
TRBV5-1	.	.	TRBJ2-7	TGCGCCAGCAGCTTGGATCAGGCCCTAGACGGGCAGTACTTC	CASSLDQALDGQYF
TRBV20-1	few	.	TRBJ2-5	TGCAGTGCTACCCTTAGCAGGGAGACCCAGTACTTC	CSATLSRETQYF
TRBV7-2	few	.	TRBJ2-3	TGTGCCAGCAGCTTAGAGGGGGGTTGGGCAGGTACGCAGTATTTT	CASSLEGGWAGTQYF
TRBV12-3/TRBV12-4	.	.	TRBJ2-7	TGTGCCAGCAGGTCAGGCTACGAGCAGTACTTC	CASRSGYEQYF
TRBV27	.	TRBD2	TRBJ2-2	TGTGCCAGCAGTCACCCCGCTAGCGGGAGGGGCACCGGGGAGCTGTTTTTT	CASSHPASGRGTGELFF
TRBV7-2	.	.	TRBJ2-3	TGTGCCAGCAGCTTCGACTATTTTAGCACAGATACGCAGTATTTT	CASSFDYFSTDTQYF
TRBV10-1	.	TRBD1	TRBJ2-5	TGCGCCAGCAGTGAGTCAAGGCCGGACAGGGGTAGAGAGACCCAGTACTTC	CASSESRPDRGRETQYF
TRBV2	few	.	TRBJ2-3	TGTGCCAGCAGGAGGGGGAGAACGGGCACGGATACGCAGTATTTT	CASRRGRTGTDTQYF
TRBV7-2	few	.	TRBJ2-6	TGTGCCAGCAGCTTGGGCCCCCCGGGGATTCGGTCTGGGGCCAACGTCCTGACTTTC	CASSLGPPGIRSGANVLTF